This T cell receptor beta chain was identified during a study of blood T cell repertoires in COVID-19. Sequenced by immunoSEQ multiplex PCR; TCRdb stores in-frame clones only, minus some. The data hold some 450,000 clones, with approximately 90% observed a single time. Per germline, CDR1 MNHNS and CDR2 SASEGT. The J segment lost 4 bases and the V segment lost 0 bases, leaving 3 bases of the junction unmatched. CDR3 length equals 14 residues. This clonotype was obtained from a man aged 18 to 30 with COVID-19, enrolled during active disease. The material sequenced was peripheral blood. J is TRBJ2-7 and V is TRBV6-1, with 7 bases identical to TRBD1. The chain's CDR3 is CASSEAGTDYEQYF. The DNA of the CDR3 is TGTGCCAGCAGTGAAGCCGGGACAGATTACGAGCAGTACTTC.